The clone carrying this TCR beta chain was counted a few times. This sample is part of a study of blood T cell repertoires in COVID-19. The overall study: Samples came from the United States, Italy and Spain, spanning acute and convalescent COVID-19. From T cells, B-cell-depleted T cells, or PBMCs came the material, which was cDNA or gDNA.

The CDR3 is made up of 16 amino acids. Unmatched junction bases numbered 6, after V lost 3 bases and J lost 4 bases. Germline-derived CDR1 and CDR2 are LGHNA and YSLEER. Recruited during active infection, patients (from Seattle) were subsequently followed longitudinally. Here immunoSEQ multiplex PCR was the method, and the copy in TCRdb shows in-frame clones only, minus some. The table shows approximately 230,000 clones, with roughly 88% occurring only once. The chain combines TRBV4-3 with TRBJ2-6, with 7 bases identical to TRBD1. Sequenced sample: peripheral blood. The sequence was collected from a woman between 25 and 40 years old with COVID-19, enrolled during active disease. DNA for the CDR3: TGCGCCAGCAGCCAGAACGACAGGGCCGGGGCCAACGTCCTGACTTTC. Its protein is CASSQNDRAGANVLTF.